This T cell receptor beta chain derives from a study of T cell repertoires in cytomegalovirus infection. In the study overall: Well-studied HLA-B-restricted epitopes and recently identified HLA-C-restricted epitopes of CMV were both used in the study. An indication of both CMV infection and matching HLA type came from public TCR beta signatures. Whole-study findings and limits: Clonotype analysis showed dominance of the ex vivo response by HLA-C-restricted CMV-specific TCR beta clonotypes.

Points on this clonotype: Its target is unknown.

In TCRdb, the reads were re-called with MiXCR into one record per CDR3 protein. The table includes roughly 920,000 distinct CDR3 sequences, under 40% detected once. The V end was cut by 8 bases, the J end by 2 bases, with 18 bases between. The germline gives CDR1 MNHEY, CDR2 SMNVEV (reference sequence). CDR3 length equals 15 residues. The chain recombines TRBV27 with TRBJ1-1, with D maybe TRBD1 (6 bases). The starting material was cultured CD8+ T cells from PBMCs, obtained from culture after CMV antigen stimulation. The sequence was collected from a human donor in good health (CMV status not recorded). Some clones in this sample may be carry-over from other donors' samples. The CDR3 region is CASGDGGGLNTEAFF. The CDR3 bases are TGTGCCAGCGGGGACGGGGGCGGACTTAACACTGAAGCTTTCTTT.